Each of the 15 T cell receptor beta chains below was sequenced from the same sample in a study of T cell responses to AZD1222 COVID-19 vaccine. Profiled with immunoSEQ multiplex PCR; TCRdb holds only in-frame clones, not every one. The sample contains over 70,000 clones, nearly 90% of which appear only once. Sequenced material: peripheral blood, taken 28 days after the second AZD1222 dose. The receptors were sampled from an adult who received the AZD1222 COVID-19 vaccine.

V gene TRBV10-1 combines with J gene TRBJ1-4, with a tentative D call TRBD1 (6 bases). The CDR3 length is 17 residues. Germline values: CDR1 WNHNN, CDR2 SYGVQD (reference sequence). Trimming shortened V by 7 bases and J by 3 bases, and 21 bases separated the two germline ends. CDR3 DNA sequence: TGCGCCAGCACGGGCTCAAGGCGGGGGCTGGCTAATGAAAAACTGTTTTTT. As protein: CASTGSRRGLANEKLFF.

This clone was counted a few times. The chain recombines TRBV27 with TRBJ1-6; the match to TRBD1 covers 8 bases. The CDR3 is made up of 16 amino acids. J lost 8 bases, V lost 5 bases, and 11 bases had no gene match. Per the germline V gene, CDR1 is MNHEY and CDR2 is SMNVEV (reference sequence). The CDR3, as DNA: TGTGCCAGCAGTCCGAGGACAGGGAGGGGATATTCACCCCTCCACTTT. The encoded protein is CASSPRTGRGYSPLHF.

The gene calls are TRBV18 and TRBJ2-7; TRBD1 agrees at 9 bases. The V gene end was trimmed by 5 bases and the J gene end by 4 bases; junction bases not matched to a gene: 6. Germline CDR1 and CDR2: KGHSH and LQKENI. This CDR3 is built from 14 residues. CDR3 sequence reads: CASSGTTGGYEQYF. The CDR3 DNA sequence: TGTGCCAGCTCAGGAACGACAGGGGGGTACGAGCAGTACTTC.

The CDR3 spells CASRGGAEAFF. CDR3 coding DNA: TGCGCCAGCAGGGGCGGGGCTGAAGCTTTCTTT. The chain recombines TRBV5-1 with TRBJ1-1; D uncertain. Trimming took off 5 bases at V and 6 bases at J, with 8 bases between the two ends. Germline CDR1 reads SGHRS; CDR2 reads YFSETQ. The CDR3 has 11 amino acids.

This chain uses TRBV5-4 with TRBJ2-2; no definite D call. In germline, CDR1 is SGHNT, CDR2 YYREEE (reference sequence). CDR3 length: 15 amino acids. The V end lost 4 bases, the J end lost 4 bases, and 14 bases lay between the germline ends. CDR3 sequence (DNA): TGTGCCAGCAGCCCCAGGACCCCAACCACCGGGGAGCTGTTTTTT. This gives the protein CASSPRTPTTGELFF.

CDR3 DNA: TGTGCCAGAGTGAGGGGGCTCCGGGCGTATGACGAGCAGTACGTC. Its translation: CARVRGLRAYDEQYV. The V gene is TRBV21-1, the J gene TRBJ2-7; the D call in the table, TRBD1, was not verified against the DNA. TRBV21-1 is described as a pseudogene. This CDR3 is 15 amino acids long.

The J gene is TRBJ2-4, the V gene TRBV9; D is perhaps TRBD1 or TRBD2 (6 bases each). This CDR3 is built from 14 residues. Trimming removed 3 bases at V and 7 bases at J, with 14 bases between. The germline CDR1 and CDR2 sequences are SGDLS and YYNGEE. The CDR3 DNA reads as TGTGCCAGCAGCGCTACGGGGGCGTGGAACATTCAGTACTTC. This encodes CASSATGAWNIQYF.

The CDR3 is CASSLPRTGFYGYTF. Here the CDR3 DNA reads TGTGCCAGCAGTTTACCCCGGACAGGGTTCTATGGCTACACCTTC. The genes are TRBV28 and TRBJ1-2, with 8 bases identical to TRBD1. Germline CDR1 MDHEN, CDR2 SYDVKM. This CDR3 region has 15 residues. V lost 2 bases to trimming and J lost 4 bases; unmatched junction nucleotides: 6.

CDR3 sequence reads: CSVSRDLYGYTF. As DNA, the CDR3 is TGCAGCGTCAGCCGGGACCTCTATGGCTACACCTTC. This chain connects TRBV29-1 to TRBJ1-2, with D possibly TRBD1 on 5 matching bases. Trimming pared 6 bases from V and 4 bases from J, leaving 12 bases between. The CDR3 consists of 12 residues. CDR1 is SQVTM and CDR2 is ANQGSEA in the germline V gene.

V is TRBV27 and J is TRBJ2-7, with D tentatively TRBD2 (5 bases). Germline loops: CDR1 MNHEY, CDR2 SMNVEV (reference sequence). The CDR3 loop spans 14 amino acids. Between the trimmed V and J ends, which lost 3 bases and 3 bases, there was a span of 12 bases. CDR3 region: CASSFLTGYYEQYV. In DNA form, the CDR3 reads TGTGCCAGCAGTTTCCTCACGGGATACTACGAGCAGTACGTC.

This chain links TRBV2 with TRBJ2-6; D is perhaps TRBD1 (6 bases). The germline V gene has CDR1 SNHLY and CDR2 FYNNEI. Trimming took off 6 bases at V and 0 bases at J, with 12 bases between the two ends. This CDR3 comprises 16 residues. This chain's CDR3 is CASRGQTFSGANVLTF. CDR3 nucleotides: TGTGCCAGCAGAGGACAGACCTTCTCTGGGGCCAACGTCCTGACTTTC.

V usage is TRBV28 and J usage is TRBJ2-7, with no clear D. Germline lookup yields CDR1 MDHEN and CDR2 SYDVKM. The CDR3 covers 13 residues. The V and J ends lost 5 bases and 5 bases respectively, with 13 bases between them. As DNA, the CDR3 is TGTGCCAGCAGTCTCACGCTTGGCCACGAGCAGTACTTC. Translated, it gives CASSLTLGHEQYF.

This rearrangement joins TRBV6-1 to TRBJ2-3; TRBD2 agrees at 8 bases. This CDR3 comprises 17 residues. V lost 0 bases, J lost 3 bases, and 8 bases stayed unmatched. The germline V gene has CDR1 MNHNS and CDR2 SASEGT. In DNA form, the CDR3 reads TGTGCCAGCAGTGAAGCGGGGACTAGGACCCCTACAGATACGCAGTATTTT. Amino acids: CASSEAGTRTPTDTQYF.

This sequence joins TRBV9 and TRBJ2-3; a possible D gene is TRBD1 (5 bases). This CDR3 has 13 residues. Trimming stripped 7 bases from V and 6 bases from J, with 15 bases between. Germline V lookup: CDR1 SGDLS, CDR2 YYNGEE. CDR3 residues: CASRGGATDTQYF. CDR3 bases: TGTGCCAGCCGCGGTGGGGCAACGGATACGCAGTATTTT.

This chain links TRBV9 with TRBJ1-1, with D hard to call. The germline V and J ends were trimmed by 3 bases and 12 bases, with 18 bases remaining between them. The CDR3 is 13 residues long. Germline CDR1 and CDR2: SGDLS and YYNGEE. CDR3: CASSAGLGKGSFF. CDR3 sequence (DNA): TGTGCCAGCAGCGCTGGATTAGGAAAGGGATCTTTCTTT.